The clone carrying this T cell receptor (beta chain) came up a few times. The data were taken from a study of human T cells and chemical hapten exposure. Germline V CDR1 and CDR2: SGHRS, YFSETQ. This CDR3 spans 12 amino acids. Between the trimmed V and J ends, which lost 1 base and 5 bases, there was a span of 4 bases. Sample time point: patch test 2, 6 weeks after DPC sensitization. Treatment meaning: therapeutic diphenylcyclopropenone sensitization with weekly scalp DPC. Separate cDNA molecules received unique molecular identifiers, which the library attached to them. Using its own MiXCR run on the RACE reads, TCRdb lists one record per CDR3 protein. The table shows about 42,000 distinct CDR3 sequences, with just under 9% occurring only once.

Sequencing used whole blood, obtained in connection with sensitization to the hapten diphenylcyclopropenone (DPC). The genes are TRBV5-1 and TRBJ2-1; the D is unclear. This receptor was identified in a woman aged 40 to 50 with alopecia areata. Some clones in this sample may be carry-over from other donors' samples. CDR3 protein: CASSLSHNEQFF. In nucleotides, the CDR3 is TGCGCCAGCAGCTTGTCCCACAATGAGCAGTTCTTC.